This T cell receptor beta chain was obtained from a study of blood T cell repertoires in COVID-19. The V gene's germline CDR1 is SQVTM and CDR2 ANQGSEA. V shed 7 bases, J shed 8 bases, and the junction held 9 bases outside the gene matches. The CDR3 has 13 amino acids. TCRdb keeps only in-frame clones here, not all; method: immunoSEQ multiplex PCR. Of roughly 300,000 clones in the sample, more than 75% were seen once. The rearrangement links TRBV29-1 to TRBJ1-4; 8 bases match TRBD1. The TCR comes from a woman aged 40 to 50 who had recovered from COVID-19. Sequenced: peripheral blood. The CDR3 sequence: CSAKGTGVEKLFF. The DNA of the CDR3 is TGCAGCGCCAAGGGGACAGGAGTGGAAAAACTGTTTTTT.